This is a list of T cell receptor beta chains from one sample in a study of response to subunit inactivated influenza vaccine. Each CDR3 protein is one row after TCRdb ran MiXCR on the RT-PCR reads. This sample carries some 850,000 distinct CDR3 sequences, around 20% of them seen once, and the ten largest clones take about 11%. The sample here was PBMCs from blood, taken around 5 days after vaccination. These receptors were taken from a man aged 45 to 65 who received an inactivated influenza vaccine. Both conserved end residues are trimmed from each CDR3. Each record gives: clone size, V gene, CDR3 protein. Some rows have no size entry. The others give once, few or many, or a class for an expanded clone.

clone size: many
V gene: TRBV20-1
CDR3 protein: SARDVPGQMTSYEQY

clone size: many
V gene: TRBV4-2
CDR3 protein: ASRAGGAADTQY

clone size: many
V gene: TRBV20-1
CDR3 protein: SAMTGAEAYEQY

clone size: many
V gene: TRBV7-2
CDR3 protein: ASSPTGYSNQPQH

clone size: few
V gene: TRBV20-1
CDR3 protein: SAKHREMNYNEQF

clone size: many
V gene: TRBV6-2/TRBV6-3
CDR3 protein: ASSYSDTSYEQY

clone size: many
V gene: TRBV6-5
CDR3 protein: ASSYEGLGYT

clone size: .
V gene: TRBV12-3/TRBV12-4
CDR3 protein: ASSFPRQFNSPLH

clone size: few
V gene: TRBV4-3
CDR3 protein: ASSQGSGAYYNEQF

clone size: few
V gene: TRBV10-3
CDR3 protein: AISESGHSGDEQF

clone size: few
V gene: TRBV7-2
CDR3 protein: ASSLDDMNTEAF

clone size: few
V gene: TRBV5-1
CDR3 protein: ASSLSSGVSKNIQY

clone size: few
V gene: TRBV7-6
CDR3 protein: ASSLSGGGDNEQF

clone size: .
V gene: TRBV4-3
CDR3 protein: ASSQDWRGAYNEQF

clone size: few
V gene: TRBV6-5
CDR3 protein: ASSFDRGRNTGELF

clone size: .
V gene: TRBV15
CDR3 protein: ATSREQISQPQH